This T cell receptor beta chain was documented in a study of blood T cell repertoires in COVID-19. Study-level background: Acute-phase and convalescent COVID-19 samples originated in the United States, Italy and Spain. From T cells, B-cell-depleted T cells, or PBMCs came the material, which was cDNA or gDNA.

Germline CDR1 reads SGHTS; CDR2 reads YDEGEE. The CDR3 is 14 residues long. V gave up 1 base and J gave up 2 bases, with 9 bases separating them. Recruitment covered 20 to 25 US areas and drew participants whose ages spanned roughly 18 to 100 years. Study processing details: Amplification with reference gene primers provided the estimates of nucleated cell counts. Method: immunoSEQ multiplex PCR; TCRdb's copy keeps in-frame clones and lacks some. V and J calls plus clone size are reproduced from that table; the DNA served to infer D and trimming. The sample includes roughly 290,000 clones, under 90% of them seen just once.

This receptor was taken from a woman aged 40 to 50 who had recovered from COVID-19. The chain links TRBV5-8 to TRBJ1-1; D remains unclear. Sequencing input: PBMCs or T cells enriched from blood (not recorded which). CDR3 DNA sequence: TGTGCCAGCAGCTTGTTGGGAGTAAACACTGAAGCTTTCTTT. Its translation is CASSLLGVNTEAFF.